The 8 T cell receptor beta chains below were found in one sample sequenced in a study of blood T cell repertoires in COVID-19. Generated by immunoSEQ multiplex PCR, the TCRdb table keeps only in-frame clones and is missing some. Among hundreds of thousands of clones, around 87% were seen once, and the ten largest hold 0.95% to 1.3%. Sequencing was performed on PBMCs or T cells enriched from blood (not recorded which). The source is a man aged 25-45 years who had recovered from COVID-19.

The chain has TRBV4-2 and TRBJ2-7; a weak D match, TRBD2 (5 bases). The CDR3 has 15 amino acids. V was cut by 0 bases and J by 3 bases, with 12 bases left in between. Germline loops: CDR1 LGHNA, CDR2 YNFKEQ. The CDR3 DNA reads as TGTGCCAGCAGCCAAGAGTACAGCGGATACTACGAGCAGTACTTC. It codes for CASSQEYSGYYEQYF.

The chain uses TRBV5-4 and TRBJ1-3; no clear D. Germline loops: CDR1 SGHNT, CDR2 YYREEE (reference sequence). V gave up 4 bases and J gave up 2 bases, with 13 bases separating them. This CDR3 contains 15 residues. For the CDR3, the DNA is TGTGCCAGCAGCGTAGCGGGTGTGCCTGGAAACACCATATATTTT. Its translation: CASSVAGVPGNTIYF.

On this clone itself: This may be a read error: a much more frequent sequence differs by one nucleotide. The V call is TRBV28, the J call TRBJ2-5; D is unresolved. The CDR3 has 11 amino acids. The ends were cut back, 4 bases at V and 5 bases at J, with 5 bases in the middle. Germline values: CDR1 MDHEN, CDR2 SYDVKM. The CDR3 bases are TGTGCCAGCAGTTCGAGGGAGACCCAGTACTTC. This gives the protein CASSSRETQYF.

The chain combines TRBV30 with TRBJ2-3, with TRBD1 matching 7 bases. Trimming removed 2 bases from V and 5 bases from J; junction bases left unmatched: 10. Germline CDR1 is GTSNPN and CDR2 is SVGIG (reference sequence). This CDR3 is built from 15 residues. The CDR3 loop reads CAWSQTGARGDTQYF. The CDR3 nucleotides are TGTGCCTGGAGTCAAACAGGGGCCCGGGGAGATACGCAGTATTTT.

This chain joins TRBV28 and TRBJ2-6; D perhaps matches TRBD1 (6 bases). The CDR3 sequence is 15 residues long. Germline assignment: CDR1 MDHEN and CDR2 SYDVKM. V lost 5 bases, J lost 2 bases, and 10 bases lay in between. The CDR3 sequence: CASSIYRAGANVLTF. CDR3 DNA: TGTGCCAGCAGTATTTACAGGGCTGGGGCCAACGTCCTGACTTTC.

This CDR3 is CASSQDWTGYNSPLHF. As DNA, the CDR3 is TGTGCCAGCAGCCAAGATTGGACAGGATATAATTCACCCCTCCACTTT. This chain joins TRBV3-1 (or the pseudogene TRBV3-2) and TRBJ1-6; 7 nucleotides agree with TRBD1. The J segment lost 4 bases and the V segment lost 0 bases, leaving 3 bases of the junction unmatched. CDR1 is LGHDT, CDR2 YNNKEL, per germline (reference sequence). There are 16 residues in the CDR3.

This clone has more than one count but fewer than ten. V is TRBV5-5 and J is TRBJ2-7, with 8 bases aligning to TRBD1. This CDR3 has 16 residues. J was trimmed by 1 base and V by 4 bases; bases with no gene match: 10. In germline, CDR1 is SGHKS, CDR2 YYEKEE (reference sequence). CDR3 DNA sequence: TGTGCCAGCAGCCCCTGGCTGACAGGGGAATCCTACGAGCAGTACTTC. This encodes CASSPWLTGESYEQYF.

This rearrangement joins TRBV19 to TRBJ2-7, with no clear D. Trimming removed 1 base at V and 5 bases at J, with 12 bases between. The CDR3 has 14 amino acids. Per germline, CDR1 LNHDA and CDR2 SQIVND (reference sequence). DNA for the CDR3: TGTGCCAGTAGTATAGTCAATGGAGTCAACGAGCAGTACTTC. Its translation: CASSIVNGVNEQYF. The whole variable domain, filled in from reference TRBV19 and TRBJ2-7, reads DGGITQSPKYLFRKEGQNVTLSCEQNLNHDAMYWYRQDPGQGLRLIYYSQIVNDFQKGDIAEGYSVSREKKESFPLTVTSAQKNPTAFYLCASSIVNGVNEQYFGPGTRLTVT.